This T cell receptor beta chain comes out of a study of T cells in localized non-small cell lung cancer. The study, taken as a whole, reports: Median about 56 top-100 tumor clones were shared with paired adjacent lung. Longer overall survival associated with higher blood T cell density; shorter survival with higher adjacent-lung clonality. Peak T cell clonality was found in uninvolved adjacent lung, exceeding tumor.

The V end lost 2 bases, the J end lost 8 bases, and 18 bases lay between the germline ends. The germline gives CDR1 GTSNPN, CDR2 SVGIG (reference sequence). This CDR3 comprises 14 residues. A remark on this clone: As yet, its antigen is unknown.

Data came from immunoSEQ multiplex PCR; TCRdb stores just in-frame clones and leaves some out. The sample yields approximately 52,000 clones, roughly 85% seen once. This clonotype originated in a male donor older than 55 with stage III squamous cell lung carcinoma. The gene calls are TRBV30 and TRBJ1-2; D is ambiguous. The sequenced sample was peripheral blood, obtained before any cancer treatment. The DNA for the CDR3 is TGTGCCTGGAGTCAAGACGGGAAACTAGGGGGCTACACCTTC. It codes for CAWSQDGKLGGYTF. The full variable domain, completed using reference TRBV30 and TRBJ1-2, is SQTIHQWPATLVQPVGSPLSLECTVEGTSNPNLYWYRQAAGRGLQLLFYSVGIGQISSEVPQNLSASRPQDRQFILSSKKLLLSDSGFYLCAWSQDGKLGGYTFGSGTRLTVV.